The TCR beta chain under discussion was sequenced for a study of immune evolution from preneoplasia to lung adenocarcinoma. Libraries were prepared by immunoSEQ multiplex PCR; TCRdb keeps only in-frame clonotypes and omits some of them. This sample yields fewer than 13,000 clones, of which 70% to 80% are seen a single time; roughly 9% belongs to the top ten. Findings and caveats of the study: KRAS-mutant nodules had the highest T cell clonality.

The germline V gene encodes CDR1 LNHDA and CDR2 SQIVND (reference sequence). V lost 5 bases to trimming and J lost 5 bases; unmatched junction nucleotides: 5. The CDR3 is 14 amino acids. Details on this clone: Its antigen is not known.

The source of this sequence is an older donor with lung adenocarcinoma. Sequenced material: FFPE minimally invasive lung adenocarcinoma tissue. The V and J genes are TRBV19 and TRBJ2-2; 7 bases map to TRBD1. The DNA for the CDR3 is TGTGCCAGTAGTCAGACAGGGCGGACCGGGGAGCTGTTTTTT. Protein sequence: CASSQTGRTGELFF.